This T cell receptor beta chain was recorded in a study of cytomegalovirus exposure and HLA in healthy donors. Study results and caveats: The study labeled more than 150 TCR beta chains cytomegalovirus-associated.

PCR was performed using 60 Vbeta and 13 Jbeta primers. Under the authors' procedure: Per a later analysis, the number of unique TCR beta chains was some 75 million, of which around 10 million were shared. Some clones are missing from TCRdb's copy, which holds only in-frame ones; the method was immunoSEQ multiplex PCR. V and J calls and clone size are given by that table; D and trimming were obtained from the DNA. The sample has over 150,000 clones, around 79% seen once. As for this clone: Its antigen remains unidentified.

This CDR3 is built from 16 residues. CDR1 SNHLY and CDR2 FYNNEI come from the germline V gene. V gave up 6 bases and J gave up 1 base, with 16 bases separating them. The gene calls are TRBV2 and TRBJ2-1, with D tentatively TRBD1 (6 bases). Sample: PBMCs. The sequence was obtained from a woman aged 35 to 49 in good health and CMV-seropositive. The CDR3 protein is CASSDRQGNSYNEQFF. The CDR3 coding sequence is TGTGCCAGCAGCGATCGGCAGGGGAATTCCTACAATGAGCAGTTCTTC.